Sequencing of this T cell receptor (beta chain) was carried out in a study of spatial heterogeneity in lung cancer. About the research overall: Alpha-chain detections were consistently fewer than beta-chain detections among the sequences. More than nine raw reads, on average, carried each unique TCR and UMI combination.

The time point was: sample taken at primary tumor resection. No cell sorting; template was whole RNA from tumor, lung tissue or PBMC. The CDR3 totals 14 residues. TCRdb reanalysed the 5' RACE reads using MiXCR and keeps one entry per CDR3 protein. The table lists approximately 22,000 distinct CDR3 sequences, around 5.3% of them singletons. With regard to this clonotype: A read error may explain this, as a much larger clone is one base away.

The rearrangement uses TRBV12-3 or TRBV12-4 and TRBJ2-7; possible D gene TRBD1, 6 bases. The source of this sequence is a male donor with early-stage non-small cell lung cancer. This specimen was PBMCs, taken at surgery. The CDR3 sequence is CASNSGGRSYKQYF. CDR3 sequence (DNA): TGTGCCAGCAACTCTGGGGGCCGGTCCTACAAGCAGTACTTC.